The 29 T cell receptor beta chains listed next were all sequenced from one sample in a study of T cells in localized non-small cell lung cancer. Sequencing used immunoSEQ multiplex PCR; TCRdb keeps in-frame clones, though not all of them. The sample holds about 54,000 clones; around 83% are singletons and the top ten take around 20%. The starting material was peripheral blood, obtained before any cancer treatment. The origin of the receptors is a female donor over 55 with stage II squamous cell lung carcinoma.

This rearrangement joins TRBV7-2 to TRBJ2-3; a weak D match, TRBD1 (5 bases). The CDR3 extends over 14 amino acids. From germline, CDR1 is SGHTA and CDR2 FQGNSA. V dropped 2 bases and J dropped 4 bases, with 10 bases sitting between them. This chain's CDR3 is CASSLSGSADTQYF. The DNA of the CDR3 is TGTGCCAGCAGCTTATCAGGGTCGGCAGATACGCAGTATTTT.

This clone was recorded at least ten times. V gene TRBV11-1 combines with J gene TRBJ2-7, with no clear D. In germline, CDR1 is SGHAT, CDR2 FQDESV (reference sequence). V was shortened by 6 bases and J by 0 bases, with 12 bases between the two germline ends. This CDR3 contains 14 residues. The CDR3 DNA reads TGTGCCAGCAGTGGACGGTTTAGCTCCTACGAGCAGTACTTC. The encoded protein is CASSGRFSSYEQYF. The whole variable domain, remainder taken from reference TRBV11-1 and TRBJ2-7, is EAEVAQSPRYKITEKSQAVAFWCDPISGHATLYWYRQILGQGPELLVQFQDESVVDDSQLPKDRFSAERLKGVDSTLKIQPAELGDSAMYLCASSGRFSSYEQYFGPGTRLTVT.

The table lists this clone with a few counts. The chain combines TRBV5-1 with TRBJ1-1; no definite D call. Trimming took 2 bases from V and 3 from J, leaving 17 bases between them. The germline V gene has CDR1 SGHRS and CDR2 YFSETQ. The CDR3 consists of 16 residues. The CDR3 is CASSLGFGSFYTEAFF. CDR3 DNA sequence: TGCGCCAGCAGCTTAGGGTTTGGGTCCTTTTACACTGAAGCTTTCTTT.

The V gene is TRBV7-2, the J gene TRBJ1-5; 7 positions match TRBD1. J was trimmed by 0 bases and V by 1 base; bases with no gene match: 6. The CDR3 has 17 residues. Germline V lookup: CDR1 SGHTA, CDR2 FQGNSA. The CDR3 region has the DNA TGTGCCAGCAGCTTAGGGCAGGGGGATTATAGCAATCAGCCCCAGCATTTT. Amino acids: CASSLGQGDYSNQPQHF.

The J gene is TRBJ2-2, the V gene TRBV7-9; 11 bases are shared with TRBD1. J gave up 7 bases and V 3 bases, and 4 bases lay outside the gene matches. The length of the CDR3 is 15 residues. The germline gives CDR1 SEHNR, CDR2 FQNEAQ (reference sequence). The CDR3 loop is CASSLGTGGVGELFF. CDR3 nucleotides: TGTGCCAGCAGCTTGGGGACAGGGGGAGTCGGGGAGCTGTTTTTT.

The gene calls are TRBV30 and TRBJ1-1; no definite D call. Germline-derived CDR1 and CDR2 are GTSNPN and SVGIG (reference sequence). CDR3 size: 14 residues. Trimming took 1 base from V and 7 from J, leaving 16 bases between them. The DNA for the CDR3 is TGTGCCTGGAGTGATGGACGGGCAGTTATTGAAGCTTTCTTT. Amino acids: CAWSDGRAVIEAFF.

The chain couples TRBV5-4 to TRBJ2-3; 11 bases fit TRBD2. CDR1 is SGHNT, CDR2 YYREEE, per germline (reference sequence). This CDR3 region has 18 residues. Losses at the gene ends were 4 bases for V and 5 bases for J; bases not matched to a gene: 15. The CDR3 reads CASSHAPASGGWGDTQYF. The CDR3, as DNA: TGTGCCAGCAGCCACGCCCCGGCTAGCGGGGGGTGGGGAGATACGCAGTATTTT.

The genes are TRBV5-1 and TRBJ2-7; D possibly corresponds to TRBD1 (6 bases). V was trimmed by 6 bases and J by 0 bases, leaving 13 bases between them. Germline lookup yields CDR1 SGHRS and CDR2 YFSETQ. This CDR3 is 14 amino acids long. CDR3 residues: CASTMQGHSYEQYF. Here the CDR3 DNA reads TGCGCCAGCACCATGCAGGGGCACTCCTACGAGCAGTACTTC.

This chain joins TRBV7-2 and TRBJ2-3, with D unresolved. This CDR3 comprises 14 residues. Trimming stripped 1 base from V and 1 base from J, with 6 bases between. CDR1 is SGHTA and CDR2 is FQGNSA in the germline V gene. The CDR3 bases are TGTGCCAGCAGCTTAGACGTCGGCACAGATACGCAGTATTTT. Protein product: CASSLDVGTDTQYF.

The genes are TRBV6-1 and TRBJ2-5, with 10 bases fitting TRBD2. The trim removed 4 bases at V and 4 bases at J, leaving 6 bases unmatched. Germline CDR1 and CDR2: MNHNS and SASEGT. CDR3 size: 15 residues. CDR3 in amino acids: CASSASGGAGETQYF. CDR3 DNA: TGTGCCAGCAGTGCAAGCGGGGGGGCGGGAGAGACCCAGTACTTC.

The J gene is TRBJ2-5, the V gene TRBV9, with 8 bases aligning to TRBD2. CDR1 and CDR2 from the germline V gene are SGDLS and YYNGEE. Unmatched junction bases numbered 9, after V lost 0 bases and J lost 2 bases. The CDR3 consists of 17 residues. The CDR3 sequence: CASSVAPTGGGQETQYF. The CDR3 DNA is TGTGCCAGCAGCGTAGCCCCCACCGGGGGGGGGCAAGAGACCCAGTACTTC.

This clone was seen a handful of times. This chain connects TRBV7-2 to TRBJ1-6; the D is unclear. Between the trimmed V and J ends, which lost 2 bases and 13 bases, there was a span of 12 bases. Germline-derived CDR1 and CDR2 are SGHTA and FQGNSA. This CDR3 is 13 amino acids long. CDR3 in amino acids: CASSLRADRPLHF. The CDR3 coding sequence is TGTGCCAGCAGCTTAAGGGCAGATAGGCCCCTCCACTTT. Using reference TRBV7-2 and TRBJ1-6 for the parts outside the CDR3, the full variable domain is GAGVSQSPSNKVTEKGKDVELRCDPISGHTALYWYRQSLGQGLEFLIYFQGNSAPDKSGLPSDRFSAERTGGSVSTLTIQRTQQEDSAVYLCASSLRADRPLHFGNGTRLTVT.

V gene TRBV10-3 combines with J gene TRBJ2-1; 7 bases match TRBD2. The CDR3 covers 17 residues. V was pared by 4 bases and J by 4 bases, with 13 bases of the junction left unmatched. CDR1 and CDR2 from the germline V gene are ENHRY and SYGVKD. The CDR3: CAISVTAAPGRYNEQFF. CDR3 sequence (DNA): TGTGCCATCAGTGTTACGGCCGCCCCCGGGAGGTACAATGAGCAGTTCTTC.

This clone was observed a single time. V usage is TRBV6-5 and J usage is TRBJ2-1; 11 bases agree with TRBD2. Looked up from germline, CDR1 is MNHEY and CDR2 is SVGAGI. The CDR3 loop spans 15 amino acids. V dropped 7 bases and J dropped 7; count of bases not matched to a gene: 9. CDR3 in amino acids: CASTIAGGPWNEQFF. The CDR3 coding sequence is TGTGCCAGCACTATAGCGGGGGGGCCATGGAATGAGCAGTTCTTC.

The chain employs TRBV2 and TRBJ2-5; perhaps TRBD1 as D (7 bases). With 6 bases removed from V and 0 bases from J, the gap between germline ends came to 14 bases. Per germline, CDR1 SNHLY and CDR2 FYNNEI. The CDR3 is 15 residues long. CDR3 residues: CASREGTVNQETQYF. The CDR3 bases are TGTGCCAGCAGGGAGGGGACAGTCAACCAAGAGACCCAGTACTTC.

The CDR3 here is CASSRGQGKTEAFF. In nucleotides, the CDR3 is TGTGCCAGCAGCCGGGGACAGGGGAAAACTGAAGCTTTCTTT. The rearrangement uses TRBV7-3 and TRBJ1-1, with 10 bases lining up with TRBD1. The CDR3 covers 14 residues. Germline V gene data show CDR1 as SGHTA and CDR2 as FQGTGA. V shed 5 bases and J 5 bases; nucleotides not matched to a gene: 5.

This sequence joins TRBV19 and TRBJ1-3, with D hard to call. The CDR3 is 15 residues long. CDR1 LNHDA and CDR2 SQIVND come from the germline V gene (reference sequence). V was shortened by 4 bases and J by 5 bases, with 15 bases between the two germline ends. CDR3 sequence: CASSTSTEIRNTIYF. The CDR3 DNA sequence: TGTGCCAGTAGTACCTCGACGGAAATAAGAAACACCATATATTTT.

In this sample, this clone turned up a few times. The chain combines TRBV5-1 with TRBJ1-4; 12 positions match TRBD1. The CDR3 runs 17 residues. The V gene end was trimmed by 4 bases and the J gene end by 7 bases; junction bases not matched to a gene: 11. Looked up from germline, CDR1 is SGHRS and CDR2 is YFSETQ. CDR3 amino acids: CASSLGTGGGRGEKLFF. The CDR3 nucleotides are TGCGCCAGCAGCCTCGGGACAGGGGGCGGTCGGGGTGAAAAACTGTTTTTT.

This clone showed up just once. This chain connects TRBV5-1 to TRBJ2-1; D may be TRBD1 (6 bases). With 4 bases removed from V and 7 bases from J, the gap between germline ends came to 21 bases. The germline gives CDR1 SGHRS, CDR2 YFSETQ. The CDR3 runs to 16 residues. CDR3 region: CASSSYGTPAGNEQFF. The DNA of the CDR3 is TGCGCCAGCAGCAGTTATGGGACACCTGCAGGGAATGAGCAGTTCTTC.

The CDR3 sequence is CASRTWRTAQSYEQYF. Here the CDR3 DNA reads TGTGCCAGTCGTACGTGGAGGACAGCGCAGTCCTACGAGCAGTACTTC. V usage is TRBV27 and J usage is TRBJ2-7, with D maybe TRBD1 (6 bases). Trimming removed 9 bases from V and 1 base from J, with 22 bases in between. The length of the CDR3 is 16 residues. The germline CDR1 and CDR2 sequences are MNHEY and SMNVEV (reference sequence).

This clone was seen once. V gene TRBV5-1 combines with J gene TRBJ2-5; 9 bases align to TRBD2. This CDR3 has 16 amino acids. With V trimmed by 5 bases and J by 1 base, 9 bases remained unmatched. The germline gives CDR1 SGHRS, CDR2 YFSETQ. For the CDR3, the DNA is TGCGCCAGCAGAGCCTCGCTAGCGGGGACCCAAGAGACCCAGTACTTC. Translation: CASRASLAGTQETQYF.

This chain joins TRBV5-5 and TRBJ1-3; possibly TRBD1 for D (5 bases). This CDR3 comprises 14 residues. Trimming left V 4 bases short and J 8 bases short, with 16 bases between. Germline loops: CDR1 SGHKS, CDR2 YYEKEE (reference sequence). The DNA of the CDR3 is TGTGCCAGCAGCGTTCGACAGAGGGTAGACACCATATATTTT. Protein sequence: CASSVRQRVDTIYF.

The CDR3 protein is CASSMGTGASGANVLTF. CDR3 in DNA: TGTGCCAGTAGTATGGGGACTGGGGCCTCTGGGGCCAACGTCCTGACTTTC. The J gene is TRBJ2-6, the V gene TRBV19, with a tentative D call TRBD2 (6 bases). Germline CDR1 reads LNHDA; CDR2 reads SQIVND (reference sequence). This CDR3 spans 17 amino acids. V shed 3 bases and J shed 0 bases, with 12 bases lying between them.

Notes on this clone: A far larger clone is a single base away, which makes a read error likely. In the same sample, other DNA sequences code for this CDR3. The V and J genes are TRBV27 and TRBJ1-6, with a tentative D call TRBD1 (6 bases). Germline V lookup: CDR1 MNHEY, CDR2 SMNVEV (reference sequence). V was clipped by 4 bases and J by 8 bases, with 12 bases between them. The CDR3 runs 14 residues. This chain's CDR3 is CASSSQGLYSPLHF. The CDR3 region has the DNA TGTGCCAGCAGTTCCCAGGGGCTATATTCACCCCTCCACTTT.

The genes are TRBV30 and TRBJ1-2, with D hard to call. The CDR3 spans 14 residues. Trimming shortened V by 0 bases and J by 4 bases, and 12 bases separated the two germline ends. Germline V gene sequence: CDR1 GTSNPN, CDR2 SVGIG (reference sequence). The DNA for the CDR3 is TGTGCCTGGAGTGTAGGTGGACGAAGCTATGGCTACACCTTC. Its translation is CAWSVGGRSYGYTF.

The chain couples TRBV27 to TRBJ1-2; D may be TRBD1 (5 bases). The CDR3 covers 15 residues. V dropped 3 bases and J dropped 5 bases, with 16 bases sitting between them. CDR1 MNHEY and CDR2 SMNVEV come from the germline V gene (reference sequence). Written as DNA, the CDR3 is TGTGCCAGCAGTTTTAGAGTCAGGGACTCTTATGGCTACACCTTC. Amino acid sequence: CASSFRVRDSYGYTF.

This sequence joins TRBV4-1 and TRBJ1-6; no clear D gene. The CDR3 length is 17 residues. Germline V lookup: CDR1 MGHRA, CDR2 YSYEKL. V was pared by 0 bases and J by 8 bases, with 17 bases between. The CDR3 nucleotides read TGCGCCAGCAGCCAAGAAGGTGCACAGACTATTTATTCACCCCTCCACTTT. It translates to CASSQEGAQTIYSPLHF.

The table lists this clone with a few counts. The J gene is TRBJ2-1, the V gene TRBV11-2; 9 bases align to TRBD1. Unmatched junction bases numbered 5, after V lost 4 bases and J lost 1 base. This CDR3 is 16 amino acids long. The germline CDR1 and CDR2 sequences are SGHAT and FQNNGV. CDR3 coding DNA: TGTGCCAGCAGCTGGGCGGGACAGGGATCCTACAATGAGCAGTTCTTC. Protein sequence: CASSWAGQGSYNEQFF.

The V and J genes are TRBV18 and TRBJ2-5; 7 bases match TRBD2. The V gene end was trimmed by 6 bases and the J gene end by 2 bases; junction bases not matched to a gene: 9. This CDR3 contains 15 residues. CDR1 is KGHSH and CDR2 is LQKENI in the germline V gene. The CDR3 loop reads CASSGGWPTQETQYF. The CDR3 nucleotides are TGTGCCAGCTCGGGGGGGTGGCCCACGCAAGAGACCCAGTACTTC.